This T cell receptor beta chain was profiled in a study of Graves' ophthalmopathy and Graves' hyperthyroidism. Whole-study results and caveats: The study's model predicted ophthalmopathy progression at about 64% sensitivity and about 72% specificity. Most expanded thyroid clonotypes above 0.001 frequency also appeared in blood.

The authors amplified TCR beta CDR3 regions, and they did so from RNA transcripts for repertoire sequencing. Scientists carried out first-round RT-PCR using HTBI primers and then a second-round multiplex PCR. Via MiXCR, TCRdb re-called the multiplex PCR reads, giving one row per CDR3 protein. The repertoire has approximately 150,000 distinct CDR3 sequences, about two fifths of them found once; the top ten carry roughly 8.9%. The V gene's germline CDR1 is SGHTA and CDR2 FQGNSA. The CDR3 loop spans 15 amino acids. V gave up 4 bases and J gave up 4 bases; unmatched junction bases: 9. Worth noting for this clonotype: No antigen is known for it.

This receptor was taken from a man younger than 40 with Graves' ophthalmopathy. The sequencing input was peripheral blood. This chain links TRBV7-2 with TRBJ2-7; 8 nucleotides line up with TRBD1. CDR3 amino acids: CASSWTGTGDYEQYF. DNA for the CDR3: TGTGCCAGCAGCTGGACCGGGACAGGTGATTACGAGCAGTACTTC. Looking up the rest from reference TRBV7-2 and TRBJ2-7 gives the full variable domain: GAGVSQSPSNKVTEKGKDVELRCDPISGHTALYWYRQSLGQGLEFLIYFQGNSAPDKSGLPSDRFSAERTGGSVSTLTIQRTQQEDSAVYLCASSWTGTGDYEQYFGPGTRLTVT.